The clone carrying this T cell receptor beta chain occurred a few times. TCRdb itself ran the 5' RACE reads through MiXCR, one entry per CDR3 protein. This table holds roughly 1,500,000 distinct CDR3 sequences, around 29% found once. In germline, CDR1 is DFQATT, CDR2 SNEGSKA (reference sequence). The CDR3 is made up of 16 amino acids. Losses at the gene ends were 5 bases for V and 0 bases for J; bases not matched to a gene: 5. The source of the sample is a study of identical twins. Sequenced: cord blood. The rearrangement joins TRBV20-1 to TRBJ1-6, with TRBD1 matching 9 bases. The receptor's source is a newborn girl in good health. The CDR3 loop is CSAVPGQGSYNSPLHF. The CDR3 coding sequence is TGCAGTGCTGTCCCGGGACAGGGCTCCTATAATTCACCCCTCCACTTT.